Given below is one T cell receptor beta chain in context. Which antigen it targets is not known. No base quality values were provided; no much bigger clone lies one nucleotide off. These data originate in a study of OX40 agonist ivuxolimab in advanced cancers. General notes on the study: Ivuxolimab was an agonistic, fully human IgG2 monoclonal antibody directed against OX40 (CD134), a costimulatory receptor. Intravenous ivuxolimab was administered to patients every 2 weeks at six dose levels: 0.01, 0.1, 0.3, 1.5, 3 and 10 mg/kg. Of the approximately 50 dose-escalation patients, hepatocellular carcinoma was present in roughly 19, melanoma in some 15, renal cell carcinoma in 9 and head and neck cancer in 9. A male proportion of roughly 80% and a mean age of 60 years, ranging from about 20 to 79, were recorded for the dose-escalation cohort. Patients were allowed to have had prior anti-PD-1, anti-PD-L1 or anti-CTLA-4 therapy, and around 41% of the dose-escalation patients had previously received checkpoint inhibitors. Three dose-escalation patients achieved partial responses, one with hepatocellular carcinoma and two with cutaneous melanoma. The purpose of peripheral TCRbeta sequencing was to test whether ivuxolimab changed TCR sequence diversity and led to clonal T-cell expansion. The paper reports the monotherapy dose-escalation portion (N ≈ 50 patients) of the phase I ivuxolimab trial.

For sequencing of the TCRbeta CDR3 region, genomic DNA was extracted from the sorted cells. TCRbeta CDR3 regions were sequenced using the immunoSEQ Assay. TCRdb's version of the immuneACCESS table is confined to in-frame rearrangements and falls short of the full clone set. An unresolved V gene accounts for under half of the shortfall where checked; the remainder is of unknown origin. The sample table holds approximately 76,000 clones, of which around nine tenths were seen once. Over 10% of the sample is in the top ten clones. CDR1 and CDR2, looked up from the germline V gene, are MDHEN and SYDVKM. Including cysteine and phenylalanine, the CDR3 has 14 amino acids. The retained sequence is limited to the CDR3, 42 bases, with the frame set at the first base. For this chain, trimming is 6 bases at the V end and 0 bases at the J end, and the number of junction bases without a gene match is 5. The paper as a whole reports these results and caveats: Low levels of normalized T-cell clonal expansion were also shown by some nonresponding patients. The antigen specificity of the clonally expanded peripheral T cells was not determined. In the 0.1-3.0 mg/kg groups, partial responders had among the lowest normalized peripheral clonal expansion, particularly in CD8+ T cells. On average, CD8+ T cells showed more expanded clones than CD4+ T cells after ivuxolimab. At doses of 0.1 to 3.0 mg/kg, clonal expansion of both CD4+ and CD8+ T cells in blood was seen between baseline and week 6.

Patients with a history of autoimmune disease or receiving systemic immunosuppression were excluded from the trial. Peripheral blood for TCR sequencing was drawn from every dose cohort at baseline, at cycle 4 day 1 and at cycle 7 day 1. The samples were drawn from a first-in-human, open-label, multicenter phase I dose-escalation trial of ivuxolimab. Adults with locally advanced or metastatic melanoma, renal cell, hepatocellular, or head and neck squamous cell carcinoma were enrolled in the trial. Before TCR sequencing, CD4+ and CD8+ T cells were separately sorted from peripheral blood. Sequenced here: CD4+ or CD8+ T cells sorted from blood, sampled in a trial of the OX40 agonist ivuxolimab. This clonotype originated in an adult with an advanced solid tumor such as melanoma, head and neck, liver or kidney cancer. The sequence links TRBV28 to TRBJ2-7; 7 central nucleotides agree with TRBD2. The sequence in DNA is TGTGCCAGCAGCCTGGGAGGGGACTCCTACGAGCAGTACTTC. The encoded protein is CASSLGGDSYEQYF.